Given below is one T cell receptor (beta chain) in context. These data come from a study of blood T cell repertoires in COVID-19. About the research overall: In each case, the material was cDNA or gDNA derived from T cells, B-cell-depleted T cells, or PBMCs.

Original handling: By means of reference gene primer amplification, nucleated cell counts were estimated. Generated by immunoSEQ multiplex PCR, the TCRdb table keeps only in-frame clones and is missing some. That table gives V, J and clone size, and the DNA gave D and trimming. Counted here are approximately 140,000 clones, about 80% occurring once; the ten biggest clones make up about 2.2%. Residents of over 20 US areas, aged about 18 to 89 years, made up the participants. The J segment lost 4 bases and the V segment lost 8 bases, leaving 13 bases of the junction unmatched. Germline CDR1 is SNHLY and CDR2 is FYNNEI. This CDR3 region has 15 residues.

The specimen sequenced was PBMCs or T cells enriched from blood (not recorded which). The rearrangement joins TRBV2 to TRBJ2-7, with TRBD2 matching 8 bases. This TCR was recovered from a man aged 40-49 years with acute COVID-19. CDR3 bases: TGTGCCAGCCGACCGGGACTAGGGGCGGGTTACGAGCAGTACTTC. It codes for CASRPGLGAGYEQYF.